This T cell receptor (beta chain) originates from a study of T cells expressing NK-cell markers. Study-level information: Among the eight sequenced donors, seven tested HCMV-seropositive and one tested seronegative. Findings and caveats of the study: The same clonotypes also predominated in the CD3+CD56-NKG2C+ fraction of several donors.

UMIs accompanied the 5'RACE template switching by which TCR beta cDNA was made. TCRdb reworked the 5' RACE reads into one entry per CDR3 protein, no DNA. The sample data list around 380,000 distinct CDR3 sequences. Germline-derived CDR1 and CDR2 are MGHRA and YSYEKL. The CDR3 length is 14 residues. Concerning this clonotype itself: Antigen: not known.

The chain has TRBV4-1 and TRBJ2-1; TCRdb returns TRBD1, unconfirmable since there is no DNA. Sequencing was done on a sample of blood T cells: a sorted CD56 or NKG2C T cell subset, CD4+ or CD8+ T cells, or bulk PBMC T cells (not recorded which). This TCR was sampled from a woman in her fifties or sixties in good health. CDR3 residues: CASSHGTASNEQFF.